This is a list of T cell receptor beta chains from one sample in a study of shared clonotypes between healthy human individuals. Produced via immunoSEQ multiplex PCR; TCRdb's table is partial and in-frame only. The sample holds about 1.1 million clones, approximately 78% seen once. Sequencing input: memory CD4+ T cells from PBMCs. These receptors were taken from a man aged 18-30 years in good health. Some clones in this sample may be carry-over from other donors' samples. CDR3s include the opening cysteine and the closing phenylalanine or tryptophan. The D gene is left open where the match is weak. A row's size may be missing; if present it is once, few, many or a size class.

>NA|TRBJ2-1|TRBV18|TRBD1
TGTGCCAGCTCACCACCCTCCGGGACAGGGCCCTACAATGAGCAGTTCTTC
CASSPPSGTGPYNEQFF
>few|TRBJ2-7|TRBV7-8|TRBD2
TGTGCCAGCAGCCTAGGCGGGGGTCACGAGCAGTACTTC
CASSLGGGHEQYF
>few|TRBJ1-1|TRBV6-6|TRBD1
TGTGCCAGCAACGCGGGACAGGTGAACACTGAAGCTTTCTTT
CASNAGQVNTEAFF
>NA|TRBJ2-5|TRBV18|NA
TGTGCCAGCTCATCACAAGAGACCCAGTACTTC
CASSSQETQYF
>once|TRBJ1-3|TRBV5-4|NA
TGTGCCAGCAGCTCCCAGGGGCATTCTGGAAACACCATATATTTT
CASSSQGHSGNTIYF
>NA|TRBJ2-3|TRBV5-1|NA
TGCGCCAGCAGCTTGTTGTCTGGCGAGACAGATACGCAGTATTTT
CASSLLSGETDTQYF
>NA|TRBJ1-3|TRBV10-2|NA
TGCGCCAGCAACCCCGGGGGACACTACTCTGGAAACACCATATATTTT
CASNPGGHYSGNTIYF
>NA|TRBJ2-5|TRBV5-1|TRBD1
TGCGCCAGCAGCCATGGGACAGCCCAAGAGACCCAGTACTTC
CASSHGTAQETQYF
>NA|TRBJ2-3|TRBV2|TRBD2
TGTGCCAGCAGTGGGACTAGCGGGCCAGCAGATACGCAGTATTTT
CASSGTSGPADTQYF
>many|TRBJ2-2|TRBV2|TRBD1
TGTGCCAGCATGAGGGACAGCTCAAACACCGGGGAGCTGTTTTTT
CASMRDSSNTGELFF
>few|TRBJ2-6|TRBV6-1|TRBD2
TGTGCCGCTTCGGGGGGTGGGGCCGGGGCCAACGTCCTGACTTTC
CAASGGGAGANVLTF
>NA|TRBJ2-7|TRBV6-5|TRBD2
TGTGCCAGCAGTTACCTAGCGGGAGGAATCTACGAGCAGTACTTC
CASSYLAGGIYEQYF
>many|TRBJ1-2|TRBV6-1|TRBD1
TGTGCCAGCATCAGGACAGGGGAATATGGCTACACCTTC
CASIRTGEYGYTF
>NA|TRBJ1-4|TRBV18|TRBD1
TGTGCCAGCTCACCGAGAACAGGGGATGAAAAACTGTTTTTT
CASSPRTGDEKLFF
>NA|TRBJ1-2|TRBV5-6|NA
TGTGCCAGCAGCCTTGACGGGGGCGACTATGGCTACACCTTC
CASSLDGGDYGYTF
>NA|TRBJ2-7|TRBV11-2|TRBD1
TGTGCCAGCAGCTTAGGCGGGACAGGGGGCTACGAGCAGTACTTC
CASSLGGTGGYEQYF
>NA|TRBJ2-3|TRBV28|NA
TGTGCCAGCAGGTATCCCGGGAGAGATACGCAGTATTTT
CASRYPGRDTQYF
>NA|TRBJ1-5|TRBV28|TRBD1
TGTGCCAGCCCCCCGTCCAAGGGGGCGCCCGGGGAAATAAGCAATCAGCCCCAGCATTTT
CASPPSKGAPGEISNQPQHF
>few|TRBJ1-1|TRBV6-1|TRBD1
TGTGCCAGCAGGGTGAACAGGGGTGAAGCTTTCTTT
CASRVNRGEAFF
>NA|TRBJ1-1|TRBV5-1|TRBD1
TGCGCCAGCAGCACTAAGGACAGGGGGAACACTGAAGCTTTCTTT
CASSTKDRGNTEAFF
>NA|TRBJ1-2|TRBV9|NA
TGTGCCAGCAGCGTAAGTCTCTATGGCTACACCTTC
CASSVSLYGYTF
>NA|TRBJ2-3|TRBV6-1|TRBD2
TGTGCCAGCACCGGACTAGCGGGGAGGCCAGATACGCAGTATTTT
CASTGLAGRPDTQYF
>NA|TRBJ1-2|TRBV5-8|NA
TGTGCCAGCAGCGCCTCACAGGAAATTAACTATGGCTACACCTTC
CASSASQEINYGYTF
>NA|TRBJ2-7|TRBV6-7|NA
TGTGCCAGCAGTTACGGCGGGTTCCCCTACGAGCAGTACTTC
CASSYGGFPYEQYF
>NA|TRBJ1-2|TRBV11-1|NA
TGCGCCAGCAGCCAACAAGCAAACTATGGCTACACCTTC
CASSQQANYGYTF
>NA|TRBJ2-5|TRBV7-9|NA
TGTGCCAGCAGCCCGGGTTCGACGGATCAAGAGACCCAGTACTTC
CASSPGSTDQETQYF
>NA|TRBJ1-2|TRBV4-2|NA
TGTGCCAGCAGCCATGCTCGGGGGGGGTTTAACTATGGCTACACCTTC
CASSHARGGFNYGYTF
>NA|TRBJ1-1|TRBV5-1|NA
TGCGCCAGCAGCTTGGGAGGGCGGTTTGAAGCTTTCTTT
CASSLGGRFEAFF
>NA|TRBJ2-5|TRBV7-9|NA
TGTGCCAGCAGCTTAGGTCGGATAGGAGGCACAAAAGAGACCCAGTACTTC
CASSLGRIGGTKETQYF
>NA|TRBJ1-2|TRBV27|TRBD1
TGTGCCAGCAAGATACGACAGGGGGCCGGCTATGGCTACACCTTC
CASKIRQGAGYGYTF
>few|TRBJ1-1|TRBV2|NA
TGTGCCAGCACCACGGGAGGCGGGAACACTGAAGCTTTCTTT
CASTTGGGNTEAFF